The 14 T cell receptor beta chains in this list originate from one sample, sequenced in a study of T cells in localized non-small cell lung cancer. Only in-frame clones appear in the TCRdb table, and some are missing; sequencing was by immunoSEQ multiplex PCR. In the table there are about 36,000 clones, roughly 89% of which are singletons. Sequencing was performed on peripheral blood, taken before any cancer treatment. Receptor source: a woman aged 35 to 70 with stage I lung adenocarcinoma.

The gene calls are TRBV30 and TRBJ2-1, with 10 positions matching TRBD2. CDR1 GTSNPN and CDR2 SVGIG come from the germline V gene (reference sequence). The CDR3 extends over 14 amino acids. V lost 7 bases to trimming and J lost 5 bases; unmatched junction nucleotides: 8. The CDR3 spells CAYPAGGDHNEQFF. The CDR3 DNA sequence: TGTGCCTACCCAGCGGGGGGGGACCACAATGAGCAGTTCTTC.

The chain combines TRBV5-4 with TRBJ2-7; TRBD2 matches 9 bases. Germline V gives CDR1 SGHNT, CDR2 YYREEE (reference sequence). After removal of 4 bases from V and 0 bases from J, the junction contained 5 bases not matched to a gene. CDR3 length equals 15 residues. In nucleotides, the CDR3 is TGTGCCAGCAGCCTGCGGGGGGGGAGCTCCTACGAGCAGTACTTC. It is translated as CASSLRGGSSYEQYF.

This clone has a single count. This rearrangement joins TRBV9 to TRBJ1-3; the D is unclear. V was clipped by 0 bases and J by 3 bases, with 7 bases between them. The CDR3 contains 14 residues. Germline V CDR1 and CDR2: SGDLS, YYNGEE. The CDR3 region is CASSVEGGGNTIYF. CDR3 sequence (DNA): TGTGCCAGCAGCGTAGAGGGAGGTGGAAACACCATATATTTT.

The chain joins TRBV6-1 to TRBJ1-4; D is unclear. Germline V gene sequence: CDR1 MNHNS, CDR2 SASEGT. The CDR3 contains 16 residues. V was trimmed by 2 bases and J by 0 bases, leaving 10 bases between them. CDR3 amino acids: CASSERVQTTNEKLFF. The CDR3 DNA reads as TGTGCCAGCAGTGAAAGGGTACAGACAACTAATGAAAAACTGTTTTTT.

There are a few counts of this clone. The genes are TRBV2 and TRBJ1-2, with D tentatively TRBD1 (6 bases). From germline, CDR1 is SNHLY and CDR2 FYNNEI. The CDR3 sequence is 13 residues long. With 4 bases removed from V and 5 bases from J, the gap between germline ends came to 11 bases. The CDR3 loop reads CASSGTANYGYTF. The CDR3 DNA sequence: TGTGCCAGCAGTGGGACAGCCAATTATGGCTACACCTTC.

J is TRBJ1-1 and V is TRBV5-5, with a weak D call TRBD1 (6 bases). The germline gives CDR1 SGHKS, CDR2 YYEKEE (reference sequence). Trimming pared 1 base from V and 5 bases from J, leaving 9 bases between. The CDR3 is 13 amino acids. The CDR3 loop reads CASSLSGATEAFF. CDR3 nucleotides: TGTGCCAGCAGCTTGTCAGGGGCGACTGAAGCTTTCTTT.

This chain uses TRBV6-6 with TRBJ2-7; D might be TRBD1 or TRBD2, each matching 5 bases. There are 12 residues in the CDR3. V gave up 6 bases and J gave up 6 bases, with 12 bases separating them. Germline loops: CDR1 MNHNY, CDR2 SVGAGI (reference sequence). CDR3 sequence reads: CASSPPGTEQYF. CDR3 bases: TGTGCCAGCAGCCCCCCAGGGACCGAGCAGTACTTC.

The rearrangement joins TRBV4-3 to TRBJ2-5; D ambiguous. The CDR3 runs 15 residues. Trimming cost V 1 base and J 0 bases, with 9 bases left between them. Germline CDR1 is LGHNA and CDR2 is YSLEER. CDR3 DNA: TGCGCCAGCAGCCAAGCGACCGAGTACCAAGAGACCCAGTACTTC. It encodes CASSQATEYQETQYF.

Worth noting for this clone: An end of the junction differs from the germline gene, which may be a read error. Other nucleotide sequences in the sample specify the same CDR3. The rearrangement joins TRBV10-1 to TRBJ2-1; D may be TRBD1 (5 bases). The CDR3 extends over 14 amino acids. Per the germline V gene, CDR1 is WNHNN and CDR2 is SYGVQD (reference sequence). DNA for the CDR3: TGCGCCAGCAGCGAGTCGGGCAGGGTGAATGAGCAGTTCTTC. Translated, it gives CASSESGRVNEQFF.

This chain connects TRBV4-2 to TRBJ1-1; D not resolved. With 2 bases removed from V and 1 base from J, the gap between germline ends came to 17 bases. Germline CDR1 LGHNA, CDR2 YNFKEQ. The CDR3 covers 17 residues. The CDR3 nucleotides read TGTGCCAGCAGCCAAAGTCGTTCAATTGGGTCGAACACTGAAGCTTTCTTT. Translation gives CASSQSRSIGSNTEAFF.

This clone was seen a single time. This chain joins TRBV5-5 and TRBJ1-1; unclear D gene. V gave up 1 base and J gave up 1 base, with 11 bases separating them. The germline gives CDR1 SGHKS, CDR2 YYEKEE (reference sequence). The CDR3 length is 15 residues. CDR3 sequence: CASSLLGRSNTEAFF. CDR3 DNA sequence: TGTGCCAGCAGCTTGTTGGGCCGGTCGAACACTGAAGCTTTCTTT.

CDR3 bases: TGTGCCAGCAGCCTTCCAGGGCTTAACTATGGCTACACCTTC. Translating gives CASSLPGLNYGYTF. The chain recombines TRBV6-1 with TRBJ1-2, with D maybe TRBD1 (5 bases). The CDR3 spans 14 residues. Germline CDR1 reads MNHNS; CDR2 reads SASEGT. Trimming left V 6 bases short and J 1 base short, with 12 bases between.

The genes are TRBV4-1 and TRBJ1-5; tentatively, D is TRBD1 (5 bases). The germline V and J ends were trimmed by 1 base and 1 base, with 14 bases remaining between them. Germline V CDR1 and CDR2: MGHRA, YSYEKL. CDR3 length: 17 amino acids. CDR3 region: CASSQGPTGRSNQPQHF. CDR3 DNA: TGCGCCAGCAGCCAAGGGCCTACGGGGCGCAGCAATCAGCCCCAGCATTTT.

CDR3 nucleotide sequence: TGTGCCAGCAGGCCGGAGGGGGGGCTCGAGCAGTACTTC. Translating gives CASRPEGGLEQYF. V usage is TRBV2 and J usage is TRBJ2-7; possible D gene TRBD2, 7 bases. The V and J ends lost 6 bases and 6 bases respectively, with 15 bases between them. The CDR3 has 13 residues. Germline V gives CDR1 SNHLY, CDR2 FYNNEI.